The 20 T cell receptor beta chains in this list originate from one sample, sequenced in a study of a mutant IDH1 vaccine in newly diagnosed glioma (dated by TCRdb to the early 2020s). The time point tag for this specimen amounts to: baseline, week 1 (first vaccination visit). Per the publication, the treatment or condition label means: pre-vaccination baseline after standard-of-care therapy. Library preparation was by the immunoSEQ multiplex PCR assay. TCRdb stores this immuneACCESS table with in-frame sequences only. Part of the clones is absent; in the studies checked, under half of the shortfall reflects unresolved V genes, and no reason is known for the rest. In all, the sample holds nearly 50,000 clones, and approximately 90% of those were seen once. The top ten hold around 2.5% of the sample. This sample comprised PBMCs, obtained from a glioma patient treated with radiotherapy, temozolomide or both. The receptor source for this set is a man aged 40-50 years with glioma.

This rearrangement joins TRBV7-6 to TRBJ2-5; 11 positions agree with TRBD2. The CDR3 is 16 amino acids. The V gene's germline CDR1 is SGHVS and CDR2 FNYEAQ. V lost 3 bases, J lost 4 bases, and 7 bases stayed unmatched. The CDR3 region is CASSFLSGRAGETQYF. The CDR3 coding sequence is TGTGCCAGCAGCTTCCTTAGCGGGAGGGCCGGAGAGACCCAGTACTTC.

CDR3 in amino acids: CASSTDATDTQYF. DNA of the CDR3: TGTGCCAGCAGCACCGACGCCACTGATACGCAGTATTTT. The chain uses TRBV5-4 and TRBJ2-3; D uncertain. CDR1 and CDR2 from the germline V gene are SGHNT and YYREEE (reference sequence). V lost 4 bases to trimming and J lost 6 bases, with 12 bases between them. The CDR3 length is 13 residues.

In its sample, this clone was seen once. This sample includes further DNA sequences coding for the same CDR3. This sequence joins TRBV4-3 and TRBJ2-1; 14 bases map to TRBD2. Germline loops: CDR1 LGHNA, CDR2 YSLEER. CDR3 size: 18 residues. V dropped 4 bases and J dropped 3; count of bases not matched to a gene: 8. The CDR3 nucleotides read TGCGCCAGCAGCCGAAGACTAGCGGGAGGGGAAGGCTACAATGAGCAGTTCTTC. This gives the protein CASSRRLAGGEGYNEQFF.

The rearrangement links TRBV21-1 to TRBJ2-4; TRBD2 reflects the table's D call only, with no check against the DNA. TRBV21-1 is described as a pseudogene. This CDR3 is built from 13 residues. The CDR3 coding sequence is TGTGCCAGCACCCCGAGGATGAAAAACATTCAGTACTTC. It is translated as CASTPRMKNIQYF.

The V call is TRBV7-9, the J call TRBJ2-3; D gene ambiguous. The CDR3 contains 14 residues. The ends were cut back, 5 bases at V and 6 bases at J, with 15 bases in the middle. The germline CDR1 and CDR2 sequences are SEHNR and FQNEAQ (reference sequence). The DNA for the CDR3 is TGTGCCAGCAGCCCTCAAAGCGCTACGGATACGCAGTATTTT. Translated: CASSPQSATDTQYF.

The chain is built from TRBV4-1 and TRBJ2-7; 7 bases agree with TRBD1. The J segment lost 0 bases and the V segment lost 4 bases, leaving 9 bases of the junction unmatched. The CDR3 extends over 16 amino acids. Germline CDR1 reads MGHRA; CDR2 reads YSYEKL. The CDR3 DNA sequence: TGCGCCAGCAGCCGATACGAACAGGGGAGCTCCTACGAGCAGTACTTC. It encodes CASSRYEQGSSYEQYF.

The V gene is TRBV7-9, the J gene TRBJ2-7; no reliable D call. The V end lost 7 bases, the J end lost 5 bases, and 12 bases lay between the germline ends. Looked up from germline, CDR1 is SEHNR and CDR2 is FQNEAQ (reference sequence). CDR3 length equals 12 residues. The CDR3 spells CASTMSGNEQYF. CDR3 DNA: TGTGCCAGCACCATGTCTGGGAACGAGCAGTACTTC.

The chain is built from TRBV5-1 and TRBJ1-2; the match to TRBD1 covers 7 bases. V gave up 5 bases and J gave up 5 bases; unmatched junction bases: 6. Per the germline V gene, CDR1 is SGHRS and CDR2 is YFSETQ. The length of the CDR3 is 13 residues. The CDR3 DNA reads as TGCGCCAGCAGTTTAGGACAGGAGTATGGCTACACCTTC. Translation: CASSLGQEYGYTF. The full variable domain, completed using reference TRBV5-1 and TRBJ1-2, is KAGVTQTPRYLIKTRGQQVTLSCSPISGHRSVSWYQQTPGQGLQFLFEYFSETQRNKGNFPGRFSGRQFSNSRSEMNVSTLELGDSALYLCASSLGQEYGYTFGSGTRLTVV.

The chain recombines TRBV5-1 with TRBJ2-5; maybe TRBD2 (5 bases). Trimming left V 3 bases short and J 5 bases short, with 20 bases between. This CDR3 has 16 amino acids. Germline V CDR1 and CDR2: SGHRS, YFSETQ. DNA of the CDR3: TGCGCCAGCAGCTCGTGGTCACTAGGGAGAGGGGAGACCCAGTACTTC. Translated, it gives CASSSWSLGRGETQYF.

The CDR3 nucleotides are TGTGCCAGCAGTGAATTGGGGGTAGGTGGCTACACCTTC. Its protein product is CASSELGVGGYTF. The chain couples TRBV6-1 to TRBJ1-2; tentative D call: TRBD1 (5 bases). The germline gives CDR1 MNHNS, CDR2 SASEGT. The CDR3 contains 13 residues. Trimming cost V 2 bases and J 7 bases, with 11 bases left between them.

This chain links TRBV5-4 with TRBJ2-2, with D unclear. Germline values: CDR1 SGHNT, CDR2 YYREEE (reference sequence). The CDR3 has 13 residues. Trimming left V 0 bases short and J 9 bases short, with 9 bases between. The CDR3 loop reads CASSLVTTRELFF. CDR3 nucleotides: TGTGCCAGCAGCTTGGTGACCACAAGGGAGCTGTTTTTT.

The chain joins TRBV5-8 to TRBJ2-7; 11 bases agree with TRBD1. V gave up 0 bases and J gave up 2 bases; unmatched junction bases: 1. Germline values: CDR1 SGHTS, CDR2 YDEGEE. The CDR3 has 15 amino acids. The CDR3 loop is CASSLGGQGAYEQYF. The CDR3 coding sequence is TGTGCCAGCAGCTTGGGGGGACAGGGGGCCTACGAGCAGTACTTC.

The chain recombines TRBV4-1 with TRBJ2-3; D remains unclear. Germline V CDR1 and CDR2: MGHRA, YSYEKL. V lost 1 base and J 3 bases, leaving 17 bases between the germline ends. This CDR3 comprises 17 residues. This CDR3 is CASSQVNFGVLTDTQYF. The DNA of the CDR3 is TGCGCCAGCAGCCAAGTAAATTTCGGCGTTTTAACAGATACGCAGTATTTT.

This chain links TRBV10-3 with TRBJ2-7; no clear D. The CDR3 runs 14 residues. Germline V gene lookup returns CDR1 ENHRY and CDR2 SYGVKD. Trimming took off 4 bases at V and 3 bases at J, with 13 bases between the two ends. CDR3 bases: TGTGCCATCAGTGTGGGTAGTGGGATCTACGAGCAGTACTTC. Amino acid sequence: CAISVGSGIYEQYF.

J is TRBJ2-5 and V is TRBV29-1, with D possibly being TRBD1 (7 bases). With 7 bases removed from V and 1 base from J, the gap between germline ends came to 13 bases. This CDR3 spans 13 amino acids. Germline V lookup: CDR1 SQVTM, CDR2 ANQGSEA. The CDR3 loop reads CSGGAGGQETQYF. DNA of the CDR3: TGCAGCGGGGGGGCAGGGGGCCAAGAGACCCAGTACTTC.

The rearrangement uses TRBV15 and TRBJ2-2, with TRBD1 matching over 7 bases. The germline V gene has CDR1 LNHNV and CDR2 YYDKDF (reference sequence). V gave up 2 bases and J gave up 5 bases; unmatched junction bases: 8. CDR3 length: 16 amino acids. CDR3 loop: CATSRSTGAGTGELFF. Written as DNA, the CDR3 is TGTGCCACCAGCAGAAGTACAGGGGCCGGGACCGGGGAGCTGTTTTTT.

This clone was seen only once. The genes are TRBV7-3 and TRBJ1-3, with unresolved D. Germline V CDR1 and CDR2: SGHTA, FQGTGA. The ends were cut back, 1 base at V and 0 bases at J, with 1 base in the middle. The CDR3 spans 13 residues. The DNA for the CDR3 is TGTGCCAGCAGCTTAAACTCTGGAAACACCATATATTTT. This sequence encodes CASSLNSGNTIYF.

This clone was seen only once. This chain joins TRBV27 and TRBJ1-1; 9 bases are shared with TRBD1. The ends lost 3 bases at V and 5 bases at J; junction bases unmatched: 7. CDR1 and CDR2 from the germline V gene are MNHEY and SMNVEV (reference sequence). The CDR3 length is 15 residues. Here the CDR3 reads CASSFGDRVFTEAFF. CDR3 nucleotides: TGTGCCAGCAGTTTTGGGGACAGGGTATTTACTGAAGCTTTCTTT.

This clone was found once. The genes are TRBV7-3 and TRBJ2-7; 8 nucleotides line up with TRBD2. V shed 5 bases, J shed 3 bases, and the junction held 9 bases outside the gene matches. The germline gives CDR1 SGHTA, CDR2 FQGTGA. The CDR3 has 15 residues. The DNA of the CDR3 is TGTGCCAGCAGCCAGAACGGGGGGGCCGTCTACGAGCAGTACTTC. This gives the protein CASSQNGGAVYEQYF.

V gene TRBV6-5 combines with J gene TRBJ2-7; 8 bases line up with TRBD1. The ends lost 5 bases at V and 2 bases at J; junction bases unmatched: 5. This CDR3 comprises 14 residues. Per the germline V gene, CDR1 is MNHEY and CDR2 is SVGAGI. Here the CDR3 reads CASSDRGGTYEQYF. The CDR3 bases are TGTGCCAGCAGTGACAGGGGCGGGACCTACGAGCAGTACTTC.